Below, 27 T cell receptor beta chains from the same sample are listed, as sequenced in a study of CD8 T cells in Susac syndrome. Random hexamers were used to reverse transcribe 0.5 to 1 ug of RNA. TCRdb reprocessed the immunoSEQ multiplex PCR reads via MiXCR and lists one record per CDR3 protein. The data show 150,000 to 200,000 distinct CDR3 sequences, roughly 92% seen once. The specimen was CD4+ T cells from PBMCs. These receptors all stem from a human donor with Susac syndrome.

V gene TRBV3-1 combines with J gene TRBJ2-2; 11 bases match TRBD2. The CDR3 is 18 amino acids. Germline V CDR1 and CDR2: LGHDT, YNNKEL (reference sequence). Losses at the gene ends were 4 bases for V and 6 bases for J; bases not matched to a gene: 13. The CDR3, as DNA: TGTGCCAGCAGCCCGAGACTAGCGGGGATGGGGTACGCCGGGGAGCTGTTTTTT. It codes for CASSPRLAGMGYAGELFF.

The V and J genes are TRBV20-1 and TRBJ1-2; D not resolved. The germline CDR1 and CDR2 sequences are DFQATT and SNEGSKA (reference sequence). Trimming took off 3 bases at V and 9 bases at J, with 11 bases between the two ends. This CDR3 has 11 residues. CDR3 nucleotides: TGCAGTGCTAGGATTGTGCAAAGCTACACCTTC. It specifies CSARIVQSYTF.

This clonotype was counted once. The V and J genes are TRBV12-3 or TRBV12-4 and TRBJ2-7; TRBD2 might be the D (6 bases). The CDR3 is 15 amino acids. V lost 0 bases and J lost 2, with 11 bases in between. CDR3 DNA sequence: TGTGCCAGCAGTTTAGCGGCGGGCGGGACCTACGAGCAGTACTTC. Protein product: CASSLAAGGTYEQYF.

The rearrangement uses TRBV20-1 and TRBJ2-3, with 10 bases lining up with TRBD2. The J segment lost 7 bases and the V segment lost 6 bases, leaving 10 bases of the junction unmatched. Germline CDR1 reads DFQATT; CDR2 reads SNEGSKA (reference sequence). CDR3 length: 14 amino acids. Here the CDR3 reads CSASRGLAQNTQYF. The DNA of the CDR3 is TGCAGTGCATCCCGGGGACTAGCGCAAAATACGCAGTATTTT.

This chain links TRBV12-3 or TRBV12-4 with TRBJ1-2; 9 bases fit TRBD1. This CDR3 has 13 residues. V was clipped by 7 bases and J by 6 bases; unmatched bases: 6. The CDR3 is CASTPDRGDGYTF. In nucleotides, the CDR3 is TGTGCCAGCACCCCGGACAGGGGTGATGGCTACACCTTC.

The chain combines TRBV3-1 with TRBJ2-3; D is unresolved. Germline V gene data show CDR1 as LGHDT and CDR2 as YNNKEL (reference sequence). This CDR3 contains 15 residues. V was shortened by 3 bases and J by 0 bases, with 10 bases between the two germline ends. CDR3 nucleotides: TGTGCCAGCAGCCACAGGACCCCTAGCACAGATACGCAGTATTTT. Encoded protein: CASSHRTPSTDTQYF.

This sequence joins TRBV20-1 and TRBJ1-5; the match to TRBD1 covers 9 bases. With 8 bases clipped from V and 4 bases from J, the junction kept 6 bases outside the gene matches. This CDR3 comprises 13 residues. Germline CDR1 reads DFQATT; CDR2 reads SNEGSKA (reference sequence). CDR3 sequence reads: CSKKGTGNQPQHF. The DNA for the CDR3 is TGCAGTAAGAAAGGGACAGGGAATCAGCCCCAGCATTTT.

The V and J genes are TRBV7-9 and TRBJ1-3; maybe TRBD1 (6 bases). The germline V and J ends were trimmed by 5 bases and 3 bases, with 8 bases remaining between them. Germline CDR1 and CDR2: SEHNR and FQNEAQ (reference sequence). There are 13 residues in the CDR3. CDR3 loop: CASSQGHGNTIYF. The CDR3 region has the DNA TGTGCCAGCAGCCAGGGGCATGGAAACACCATATATTTT.

The V and J genes are TRBV24-1 and TRBJ2-1, with D possibly matching TRBD2 (6 bases). This CDR3 has 15 amino acids. V gave up 9 bases and J gave up 5 bases, with 19 bases separating them. Looked up from germline, CDR1 is KGHDR and CDR2 is SFDVKD. The CDR3: CATSPGGIYNNEQFF. CDR3 in DNA: TGTGCCACCTCGCCCGGAGGGATCTATAACAATGAGCAGTTCTTC.

This clonotype was observed once. This chain links TRBV14 with TRBJ1-6, with D tentatively TRBD1 (5 bases). Germline CDR1 and CDR2: SGHDN and FVKESK. Trimming stripped 1 base from V and 13 bases from J, with 11 bases between. This CDR3 is built from 13 residues. The CDR3 coding sequence is TGTGCCAGCAGCCAAGGTTTCAGGGTTCCCCTCCACTTT. Protein: CASSQGFRVPLHF.

V and J are TRBV5-1 and TRBJ1-2; D call uncertain. This CDR3 region has 14 residues. CDR1 and CDR2 (germline): SGHRS, YFSETQ. V lost 3 bases and J 8 bases, leaving 17 bases between the germline ends. Here the CDR3 reads CASSSLPGIWGYTF. In DNA form, the CDR3 reads TGCGCCAGCAGCTCCCTTCCGGGGATATGGGGCTACACCTTC.

The gene calls are TRBV3-1 and TRBJ1-2; 7 nucleotides align to TRBD1. This CDR3 has 14 residues. Trimming cost V 4 bases and J 7 bases; bases outside gene matches: 9. Germline CDR1 reads LGHDT; CDR2 reads YNNKEL (reference sequence). The CDR3 sequence is CASSPGQRDAGYTF. In DNA, the CDR3 is TGTGCCAGCAGCCCGGGACAGCGAGATGCTGGCTACACCTTC.

The genes are TRBV12-3 or TRBV12-4 and TRBJ2-3; either TRBD1 or TRBD2 may fit D (5 bases each). V lost 3 bases and J lost 3, with 19 bases in between. The CDR3 is 17 amino acids. In nucleotides, the CDR3 is TGTGCCAGCAGTTTCGGGACGTGGTTTAAGAGTACAGATACGCAGTATTTT. This gives the protein CASSFGTWFKSTDTQYF.

This clonotype has just a few counts. The chain recombines TRBV9 with TRBJ2-3, with D tentatively TRBD1 or TRBD2 (6 bases each). The V end was cut by 0 bases, the J end by 4 bases, with 9 bases between. This CDR3 is built from 14 residues. From germline, CDR1 is SGDLS and CDR2 YYNGEE. The CDR3 is CASSVAGGPDTQYF. CDR3 in DNA: TGTGCCAGCAGCGTAGCCGGGGGCCCAGATACGCAGTATTTT.

The chain employs TRBV30 and TRBJ1-1; a weak D match, TRBD1 (5 bases). V lost 2 bases and J 7 bases, leaving 11 bases between the germline ends. Germline lookup yields CDR1 GTSNPN and CDR2 SVGIG (reference sequence). CDR3 length equals 12 residues. The CDR3 sequence is CAWSRRGNEAFF. The CDR3 DNA reads as TGTGCCTGGAGTCGACGGGGGAATGAAGCTTTCTTT.

The chain uses TRBV4-1 and TRBJ2-5, with 9 positions matching TRBD1. This CDR3 is built from 16 residues. Germline CDR1 MGHRA, CDR2 YSYEKL. J was trimmed by 5 bases and V by 1 base; bases with no gene match: 8. The DNA of the CDR3 is TGCGCCAGCAGCCAAGTTACAGGGGGCGCTGGGGAGACCCAGTACTTC. It codes for CASSQVTGGAGETQYF.

This sequence joins TRBV30 and TRBJ1-3; D gene ambiguous. Germline loops: CDR1 GTSNPN, CDR2 SVGIG (reference sequence). The CDR3 sequence is 13 residues long. V was trimmed by 1 base and J by 8 bases, leaving 12 bases between them. In DNA form, the CDR3 reads TGTGCCTGGAGTGGGGTCAGCCGGGACACCATATATTTT. This sequence encodes CAWSGVSRDTIYF.

This clonotype was observed a handful of times. The rearrangement joins TRBV12-3 or TRBV12-4 to TRBJ1-2; TRBD1 matches at 11 bases. This CDR3 comprises 13 residues. Trimming at V came to 5 bases and at J to 6 bases, leaving 2 bases not matched to a gene. CDR3 loop: CASSRTGGNGYTF. Written as DNA, the CDR3 is TGTGCCAGCAGTCGGACAGGGGGCAATGGCTACACCTTC.

The V gene is TRBV12-3 or TRBV12-4, the J gene TRBJ1-5, with D possibly TRBD1 on 5 matching bases. There are 13 residues in the CDR3. V lost 4 bases to trimming and J lost 9 bases, with 13 bases between them. The CDR3: CASSWGRSVPQHF. The CDR3 nucleotides read TGTGCCAGCAGTTGGGGACGCTCCGTGCCCCAGCATTTT.

This chain connects TRBV6-1 to TRBJ2-3; no reliable D call. V was clipped by 5 bases and J by 2 bases, with 11 bases between them. In germline, CDR1 is MNHNS, CDR2 SASEGT. The CDR3 extends over 14 amino acids. The CDR3 nucleotides are TGTGCCAGCAGTAACCGCGGAAACACAGATACGCAGTATTTT. Residues: CASSNRGNTDTQYF.

The rearrangement uses TRBV6-5 and TRBJ1-2; D call uncertain. Per germline, CDR1 MNHEY and CDR2 SVGAGI. V lost 0 bases to trimming and J lost 1 base, with 15 bases between them. This CDR3 comprises 17 residues. The CDR3 spells CASSYSLGKGINYGYTF. In DNA form, the CDR3 reads TGTGCCAGCAGTTACTCCTTGGGTAAAGGGATTAACTATGGCTACACCTTC.

This chain links TRBV5-1 with TRBJ2-5, with unresolved D. CDR3 length: 14 residues. Between the trimmed V and J ends, which lost 2 bases and 4 bases, there was a span of 12 bases. CDR1 is SGHRS and CDR2 is YFSETQ in the germline V gene. The CDR3 loop is CASSFETVAETQYF. The CDR3 bases are TGCGCCAGCAGCTTTGAGACCGTAGCAGAGACCCAGTACTTC. The full variable domain, its missing parts supplied by reference TRBV5-1 and TRBJ2-5, is KAGVTQTPRYLIKTRGQQVTLSCSPISGHRSVSWYQQTPGQGLQFLFEYFSETQRNKGNFPGRFSGRQFSNSRSEMNVSTLELGDSALYLCASSFETVAETQYFGPGTRLLVL.

This rearrangement joins TRBV4-3 to TRBJ1-4, with 7 bases identical to TRBD1. V dropped 0 bases and J dropped 13; count of bases not matched to a gene: 8. The CDR3 extends over 14 amino acids. From germline, CDR1 is LGHNA and CDR2 YSLEER. The CDR3 is CASSQDHGQATLFF. CDR3 bases: TGCGCCAGCAGCCAAGATCACGGACAGGCTACACTGTTTTTT.

The chain carries TRBV20-1 and TRBJ2-3, with 10 bases matching TRBD1. The CDR3 extends over 14 amino acids. Germline-derived CDR1 and CDR2 are DFQATT and SNEGSKA (reference sequence). Trimming removed 6 bases from V and 2 bases from J; junction bases left unmatched: 5. CDR3 coding DNA: TGCAGTGCCCCCGGGACAGGGGCCACAGATACGCAGTATTTT. This translates into CSAPGTGATDTQYF.

CDR3 protein: CASSQTIITGELFF. DNA of the CDR3: TGTGCCAGCAGCCAGACCATCATCACCGGGGAGCTGTTTTTT. The rearrangement links TRBV3-1 to TRBJ2-2; D remains unclear. CDR1 and CDR2 from the germline V gene are LGHDT and YNNKEL (reference sequence). This CDR3 contains 14 residues. The V gene lost 3 bases and the J gene lost 4 bases, with 9 bases spanning the gap.

The rearrangement uses TRBV9 and TRBJ1-6; 7 nucleotides match TRBD1. CDR1 is SGDLS and CDR2 is YYNGEE in the germline V gene. J was trimmed by 8 bases and V by 7 bases; bases with no gene match: 9. The CDR3 consists of 14 residues. For the CDR3, the DNA is TGTGCCAGCCAATCTCGGGACAGTTATTCACCCCTCCACTTT. As protein: CASQSRDSYSPLHF.

This clonotype turned up a few times. V usage is TRBV30 and J usage is TRBJ1-1; maybe TRBD1 (6 bases). V lost 0 bases and J 7 bases, leaving 9 bases between the germline ends. This CDR3 region has 12 residues. The germline CDR1 and CDR2 sequences are GTSNPN and SVGIG (reference sequence). The CDR3: CAWSVGGGEAFF. The DNA of the CDR3 is TGTGCCTGGAGTGTAGGGGGAGGTGAAGCTTTCTTT.